This TCR beta chain was identified during a study of CD8 T cells in ankylosing spondylitis. Study-wide results and limits: One TCR beta motif, made up of about 8 highly homologous variants, appeared characteristic of ankylosing spondylitis blood. Significantly higher representation of disease-linked clones was reported for matched ankylosing spondylitis synovial fluid.

The CDR3 is 14 amino acids. CDR1 MDHEN and CDR2 SYDVKM come from the germline V gene. V dropped 11 bases and J dropped 0; count of bases not matched to a gene: 7. Using quantitative 5'-RACE with molecular barcodes, the authors made TCR beta libraries. TCRdb processed the 5' RACE reads anew with MiXCR; each CDR3 protein has one entry. Seen here are about 340,000 distinct CDR3 sequences, less than 9.5% observed once, and the top ten hold about 14%. This clonotype was counted ten times or more. The antigen remains unidentified. Specimen: blood, either unsorted or a sorted T cell fraction (not recorded which). This sequence joins TRBV28 and TRBJ1-5, with 7 bases fitting TRBD1. This sequence originates from a male donor with ankylosing spondylitis. The CDR3 nucleotides read TGTGCCGGATCCGACAGGGTTAGCAATCAGCCCCAGCATTTT. Its translation: CAGSDRVSNQPQHF.